The clone carrying this TCR beta chain was detected only a few times. J gave up 4 bases and V 6 bases, and 8 bases lay outside the gene matches. Germline CDR1 and CDR2: MNHNS and SASEGT. The CDR3 length is 14 residues. These data are taken from a study of blood T cells in healthy people across ages. A second PCR, run for roughly 7 to 12 cycles, used a sample-barcoded 5' primer plus a J-beta primer mix. TCRdb independently ran MiXCR on the 5' RACE reads; one entry per CDR3 protein. Among 2 million or so distinct CDR3 sequences listed, less than 50% were seen once. This clonotype was obtained from a middle-aged woman in good health. The chain uses TRBV6-1 and TRBJ1-2, with 7 positions matching TRBD1. The sequencing input was blood. The CDR3 here is CASRTRQGGYGYTF. CDR3 nucleotides: TGTGCCAGCAGGACCAGACAGGGCGGCTATGGCTACACCTTC.